What follows describes a single T cell receptor beta chain. Molecular barcoding with unique molecular identifiers was used for the TCRbeta library. TCRdb ran MiXCR on the PCR reads and lists one entry per CDR3 protein. The sample has roughly 500,000 distinct CDR3 sequences; approximately 32% are singletons. This record belongs to a study of T-cell reconstitution after alpha-beta-depleted transplantation in children. In germline, CDR1 is LGHNA, CDR2 YSLEER. The germline V and J ends were trimmed by 0 bases and 3 bases, with 3 bases remaining between them. CDR3 length: 12 amino acids. The sequencing used PBMCs from the stem cell graft donor, collected from the stem cell graft. The J gene is TRBJ2-7, the V gene TRBV4-3, with D hard to call. The origin of this receptor is a human donor who donated a stem cell graft to a child with aplastic anemia. CDR3 protein: CASSQDGYEQYF. The CDR3 nucleotides read TGCGCCAGCAGCCAAGACGGCTACGAGCAGTACTTC.